This T cell receptor (beta chain) was documented in a study of beta chain features in type 1 diabetes. Overall study: No patient-donor differences in age, gender, total cells or subset yield. The samples had roughly 110,000,000 sorted cells examined in all.

CD45RO/CCR7/CD25/CD127/CD95/CD27 separated CD4+ naive, central memory, regulatory and stem cell-like memory cells by sorting. Deletions cut 4 bases from V and 3 bases from J, with 10 bases between. The CDR3 has 13 amino acids. Looked up from germline, CDR1 is SGHDT and CDR2 is YYEEEE. All of the isolated RNA was reverse transcribed, so expressed TCRB transcripts were sequenced. Each sample of naive, central memory or regulatory T cells had, on average, about 3.5 million reads. Only in-frame clones appear in the TCRdb table, and some are missing; sequencing was by immunoSEQ multiplex PCR. The sample shows 350,000 to 450,000 clones, about 14% of them seen only once.

The chain combines TRBV5-6 with TRBJ2-5, with D uncertain. The sequencing input was naive CD4+ T cells from blood. This receptor was obtained from a young woman in good health. This CDR3 reads CASSHPVEETQYF. For the CDR3, the DNA is TGTGCCAGCAGCCACCCGGTTGAAGAGACCCAGTACTTC.